This entry lists 16 T cell receptor beta chains sequenced from one sample in a study of T-cell memory formation after mild COVID-19. TCRdb reanalysed the 5' RACE reads using MiXCR and keeps one entry per CDR3 protein. The data hold about 350,000 distinct CDR3 sequences, with roughly 15% observed a single time. The material sequenced was PBMCs or a T cell subset sorted from them (not recorded which). The origin of the receptors is a man between 18 and 35 years old who had mild COVID-19 (a few samples of this study predate the infection). Cell type and time point are not known.

This clonotype was picked up a small number of times. This chain links TRBV6-2 or TRBV6-3 with TRBJ1-5; D not resolved. Germline V gene lookup returns CDR1 MNHEY and CDR2 SVGEGT. V dropped 6 bases and J dropped 7 bases, with 19 bases sitting between them. This CDR3 is 15 amino acids long. The CDR3, as DNA: TGTGCCAGCAGCTTATCCCCACCCGGGAACCAGCCCCAGCATTTT. Amino acids: CASSLSPPGNQPQHF.

The chain recombines TRBV7-2 with TRBJ2-6; no reliable D call. CDR1 is SGHTA and CDR2 is FQGNSA in the germline V gene. The V and J ends lost 4 bases and 3 bases respectively, with 7 bases between them. This CDR3 has 14 amino acids. CDR3: CASSSRNGANVLTF. The CDR3 DNA reads as TGTGCCAGCAGCTCGCGGAATGGGGCCAACGTCCTGACTTTC. The variable domain in full, with the rest retrieved from reference TRBV7-2 and TRBJ2-6, is GAGVSQSPSNKVTEKGKDVELRCDPISGHTALYWYRQSLGQGLEFLIYFQGNSAPDKSGLPSDRFSAERTGGSVSTLTIQRTQQEDSAVYLCASSSRNGANVLTFGAGSRLTVL.

This clonotype was counted a few times. The chain links TRBV5-1 to TRBJ2-7, with 7 bases aligning to TRBD1. The V and J ends lost 3 bases and 6 bases, in that order; junction bases with no gene match: 9. This CDR3 has 14 residues. Germline V gene sequence: CDR1 SGHRS, CDR2 YFSETQ. The CDR3 loop reads CASSYTFSGGEQYF. The DNA of the CDR3 is TGCGCCAGCAGCTACACGTTCTCAGGGGGCGAGCAGTACTTC.

This clonotype was seen at least ten times. The chain couples TRBV6-4 to TRBJ2-2; 7 bases are a match to TRBD2. Trimming at V came to 2 bases and at J to 3 bases, leaving 0 bases not matched to a gene. Looked up from germline, CDR1 is MRHNA and CDR2 is SNTAGT. This CDR3 has 14 amino acids. The CDR3 bases are TGTGCCAGCAGTGACAGCGGGGACACCGGGGAGCTGTTTTTT. This sequence encodes CASSDSGDTGELFF.

This clonotype was counted between two and nine times. The chain couples TRBV7-2 to TRBJ2-7; D uncertain. This CDR3 comprises 13 residues. CDR1 is SGHTA and CDR2 is FQGNSA in the germline V gene. Trimming removed 5 bases at V and 4 bases at J, with 12 bases between. The CDR3 reads CASSLSPLYEQYF. The CDR3 coding sequence is TGTGCCAGCAGCCTTTCACCACTTTACGAGCAGTACTTC.

This chain links TRBV4-1 with TRBJ2-3, with TRBD1 matching 7 bases. CDR1 MGHRA and CDR2 YSYEKL come from the germline V gene. The CDR3 loop spans 16 amino acids. V shed 4 bases, J shed 0 bases, and the junction held 7 bases outside the gene matches. The CDR3 protein is CASSLGTAPSTDTQYF. The CDR3 DNA reads TGCGCCAGCAGCCTCGGGACAGCACCTAGCACAGATACGCAGTATTTT.

This clonotype was counted a few times. The genes are TRBV4-3 and TRBJ1-3; D is ambiguous. The CDR3 runs to 15 residues. Trimming shortened V by 0 bases and J by 4 bases, and 10 bases separated the two germline ends. Germline-derived CDR1 and CDR2 are LGHNA and YSLEER. This CDR3 reads CASSQDRQSGNTIYF. CDR3 DNA: TGCGCCAGCAGCCAAGATAGGCAAAGCGGAAACACCATATATTTT.

The count of this clonotype is one. The V and J genes are TRBV6-1 and TRBJ2-3; 16 bases are a match to TRBD2. With 8 bases clipped from V and 8 bases from J, the junction kept 10 bases outside the gene matches. The length of the CDR3 is 16 residues. Germline lookup yields CDR1 MNHNS and CDR2 SASEGT. The CDR3 spells CASRGTSGGAGGTQYF. In nucleotides, the CDR3 is TGTGCCAGCCGCGGGACTAGCGGGGGGGCCGGGGGTACGCAGTATTTT.

The chain uses TRBV7-3 and TRBJ2-7, with D perhaps TRBD1 (5 bases). The CDR3 consists of 11 residues. The V end lost 8 bases, the J end lost 3 bases, and 8 bases lay between the germline ends. Germline V CDR1 and CDR2: SGHTA, FQGTGA. The CDR3 region is CASAGLYEQYF. The CDR3 DNA reads as TGTGCCAGCGCAGGGCTCTACGAGCAGTACTTC.

A note on this clonotype: One junction end disagrees with the germline gene, perhaps due to a read error. In nucleotides, the CDR3 is TGTGCCGGCAGTTACTCGGCCAGGGGCGGCACTGAAGCTTTCTTT. Translation: CAGSYSARGGTEAFF. V gene TRBV6-5 combines with J gene TRBJ1-1, with D possibly being TRBD1 (6 bases). The CDR3 sequence is 15 residues long. Germline V gives CDR1 MNHEY, CDR2 SVGAGI.

This clonotype was recorded a few times. This rearrangement joins TRBV25-1 to TRBJ1-6; D unclear. V was shortened by 8 bases and J by 10 bases, with 18 bases between the two germline ends. Per germline, CDR1 MGHDK and CDR2 SYGVNS. This CDR3 comprises 14 residues. CDR3 region: CASSAGRVGSPLHF. The CDR3 coding sequence is TGTGCCAGCTCGGCCGGGCGGGTAGGATCACCCCTCCACTTT.

In this sample, this clonotype turned up many times. The V gene is TRBV5-5, the J gene TRBJ2-1, with TRBD1 matching over 8 bases. Germline V gene lookup returns CDR1 SGHKS and CDR2 YYEKEE (reference sequence). This CDR3 comprises 13 residues. Losses at the gene ends were 0 bases for V and 7 bases for J; bases not matched to a gene: 0. In nucleotides, the CDR3 is TGTGCCAGCAGCTTGGACAGGGGGAATGAGCAGTTCTTC. Residues: CASSLDRGNEQFF.

This clonotype was observed at least ten times. CDR3 in DNA: TGTGCCAGCAGCGAGATCGGAGGGAACATTCAGTACTTC. Its translation is CASSEIGGNIQYF. The J gene is TRBJ2-4, the V gene TRBV7-9; TRBD2 might be the D (6 bases). The CDR3 is made up of 13 amino acids. Germline assignment: CDR1 SEHNR and CDR2 FQNEAQ (reference sequence). V was trimmed by 5 bases and J by 7 bases, leaving 12 bases between them.

This clonotype was counted ten times or more. The genes are TRBV18 and TRBJ1-2; the D gene is possibly TRBD1 (6 bases). Germline V gives CDR1 KGHSH, CDR2 LQKENI. The CDR3 runs to 13 residues. The V end lost 6 bases, the J end lost 6 bases, and 14 bases lay between the germline ends. The CDR3 coding sequence is TGTGCCAGCTCCCCAAGGCCAGGGGATGGCTACACCTTC. Protein sequence: CASSPRPGDGYTF.

This clonotype was counted ten times or more. J is TRBJ1-2 and V is TRBV27, with D perhaps TRBD1 (5 bases). This CDR3 has 17 residues. Germline CDR1 and CDR2: MNHEY and SMNVEV (reference sequence). The V and J ends lost 8 bases and 5 bases respectively, with 27 bases between them. The CDR3 coding sequence is TGTGCCAGCCTCGGACGAGGGTTGGGAGAGGGGATATATGGCTACACCTTC. Residues: CASLGRGLGEGIYGYTF.

In this sample, this clonotype turned up a few times. V usage is TRBV7-6 and J usage is TRBJ2-5; D is perhaps TRBD2 (6 bases). With 1 base removed from V and 4 bases from J, the gap between germline ends came to 25 bases. Germline V gene lookup returns CDR1 SGHVS and CDR2 FNYEAQ. This CDR3 contains 19 residues. In DNA form, the CDR3 reads TGTGCCAGCAGCTTAGGATATCTTCTTGGAGGGGCGCGAATAGAGACCCAGTACTTC. Encoded protein: CASSLGYLLGGARIETQYF. The variable domain in full, completed from reference TRBV7-6 and TRBJ2-5, reads GAGVSQSPRYKVTKRGQDVALRCDPISGHVSLYWYRQALGQGPEFLTYFNYEAQQDKSGLPNDRFSAERPEGSISTLTIQRTEQRDSAMYRCASSLGYLLGGARIETQYFGPGTRLLVL.